These T cell receptor beta chains were read from a single sample in a study of blood T cells in healthy people across ages. A single record per CDR3 protein comes from TCRdb applying MiXCR to the 5' RACE reads. In the table there are roughly 1.5 million distinct CDR3 sequences, about 45% of which are singletons. Sequenced material: blood. The receptors derive from a woman between 18 and 29 years old in good health. The CDR3 runs from the conserved cysteine through the conserved F or W. D genes are given only for firm matches. Size is omitted from some rows. Given values are once, few, many or a class for expanded clones.

size | D | J | V | CDR3 | DNA
many | - | TRBJ2-1 | TRBV29-1 | CSVEDLQIRGPGGIFYNEQFF | TGCAGCGTTGAAGATCTTCAGATTCGAGGACCCGGGGGAATTTTCTACAATGAGCAGTTCTTC
- | TRBD1 | TRBJ1-5 | TRBV4-1 | CASSHDRGQSNQPQHF | TGCGCCAGCAGCCACGACAGGGGGCAAAGCAATCAGCCCCAGCATTTT
many | - | TRBJ1-4 | TRBV6-1 | CASSDQPSNEKLFF | TGTGCCAGCAGTGACCAGCCTTCGAATGAAAAACTGTTTTTT
few | - | TRBJ2-5 | TRBV20-1 | CSASPYRRGQETQYF | TGCAGTGCTAGCCCTTATCGGCGGGGACAAGAGACCCAGTACTTC
many | TRBD1 | TRBJ1-5 | TRBV7-2 | CASSLGGTVSNQPQHF | TGTGCCAGCAGCTTAGGAGGGACAGTGAGCAATCAGCCCCAGCATTTT
- | - | TRBJ1-2 | TRBV12-3/TRBV12-4 | CASKQGAYGYTF | TGTGCCAGCAAACAGGGAGCCTATGGCTACACCTTC
few | - | TRBJ2-1 | TRBV3-1 | CASSQGHGANEQFF | TGTGCCAGCAGCCAAGGCCATGGAGCCAATGAGCAGTTCTTC
few | - | TRBJ2-1 | TRBV6-2/TRBV6-3 | CASSFPLVSYNEQFF | TGTGCCAGCAGTTTCCCCTTAGTATCCTACAATGAGCAGTTCTTC
- | TRBD1 | TRBJ2-7 | TRBV7-6 | CASSPFRDSTYEQYF | TGTGCCAGCAGCCCATTCCGGGACAGTACCTACGAGCAGTACTTC
few | TRBD2 | TRBJ2-1 | TRBV12-3/TRBV12-4 | CASSTGTNSYNEQFF | TGTGCCAGCAGTACCGGGACTAACTCCTACAATGAGCAGTTCTTC
- | TRBD1 | TRBJ1-4 | TRBV7-9 | CASSGRRQGNSTNEKLFF | TGTGCCAGCAGCGGACGAAGACAGGGAAACTCAACTAATGAAAAACTGTTTTTT
- | - | TRBJ2-3 | TRBV6-5 | CASSYTGAGTDTQYF | TGTGCCAGCAGTTACACGGGAGCCGGCACAGATACGCAGTATTTT
- | TRBD1 | TRBJ2-6 | TRBV27 | CASSAPRDRIPPGANVPTF | TGTGCCAGCAGTGCCCCCCGGGACAGGATACCACCTGGGGCCAACGTCCCGACTTTC
- | - | TRBJ2-3 | TRBV20-1 | CSAREGGRGTDTQYF | TGCAGTGCTAGAGAGGGCGGCCGAGGCACAGATACGCAGTATTTT
once | TRBD2 | TRBJ2-7 | TRBV6-2/TRBV6-3 | CASGPLGTNHHEQYF | TGTGCCAGCGGTCCCCTCGGGACTAATCACCATGAGCAGTACTTC
- | TRBD1 | TRBJ2-1 | TRBV24-1 | CATSELGTGLRAYNKQFF | TGTGCCACCAGTGAGCTCGGGACAGGCCTGAGGGCCTACAATAAGCAGTTCTTC
- | TRBD1 | TRBJ1-2 | TRBV7-9 | CASQGVNYGYTF | TGTGCCAGCCAGGGGGTGAACTATGGCTACACCTTC
- | TRBD1 | TRBJ2-4 | TRBV20-1 | CSAGRDREVIAKNIQYF | TGCAGTGCTGGCCGGGACAGGGAGGTCATAGCCAAAAACATTCAGTACTTC
- | - | TRBJ2-1 | TRBV12-3/TRBV12-4 | CASEATLYNGQFF | TGTGCCAGCGAAGCGACCCTTTACAATGGGCAGTTCTTC
- | TRBD1 | TRBJ2-7 | TRBV5-1 | CASRTPGQSSYNEQYF | TGCGCCAGCAGGACCCCGGGACAGAGCTCCTACAATGAGCAGTACTTC
- | - | TRBJ1-2 | TRBV30 | CAWSGSAYGYTF | TGTGCCTGGAGCGGGTCAGCATATGGCTACACCTTC
once | - | TRBJ2-7 | TRBV28 | CASSFMTIQYF | TGTGCCAGCAGTTTTATGACTATTCAGTACTTC
once | - | TRBJ2-3 | TRBV6-2/TRBV6-3 | CASSLGTRTTYTDTQYF | TGTGCCAGCAGTTTGGGGACACGGACCACCTACACAGATACGCAGTATTTT
- | - | TRBJ2-2 | TRBV2 | CASSATGSGELFF | TGTGCCAGCAGTGCCACAGGGTCCGGGGAGCTGTTTTTT
few | TRBD1 | TRBJ1-4 | TRBV4-1 | CASSPGGFAKLFF | TGCGCCAGCAGCCCAGGGGGATTCGCAAAACTGTTTTTT
- | TRBD2 | TRBJ2-1 | TRBV20-1 | CSARDALAGEQFF | TGCAGTGCTAGAGATGCACTAGCGGGTGAGCAGTTCTTC
many | TRBD2 | TRBJ2-1 | TRBV14 | CASSQTSGAYNEQFF | TGTGCCAGCAGTCAGACTAGCGGAGCATACAATGAGCAGTTCTTC
few | - | TRBJ1-2 | TRBV4-2 | CASSSGGGDGYTF | TGTGCCAGCAGCTCCGGTGGGGGAGACGGCTACACCTTC
- | - | TRBJ2-7 | TRBV6-5 | CASPGQRSSYEQYF | TGTGCCAGCCCCGGACAGAGGAGCTCCTACGAGCAGTACTTC
- | TRBD2 | TRBJ2-1 | TRBV6-2/TRBV6-3 | CASHPGLGVNEQFF | TGTGCCAGCCATCCGGGACTAGGGGTCAATGAGCAGTTCTTC
- | TRBD2 | TRBJ2-5 | TRBV10-3 | CAISESQRGSRETQYF | TGTGCCATCAGTGAGTCTCAGCGGGGGAGTAGGGAGACCCAGTACTTC
many | TRBD1 | TRBJ1-4 | TRBV9 | CASSASGTVNEKLFF | TGTGCCAGCAGCGCCTCCGGGACAGTCAATGAAAAACTGTTTTTT
- | TRBD2 | TRBJ2-3 | TRBV5-1 | CASSLSVDGGSTDTQYF | TGCGCCAGCAGCTTGTCAGTGGACGGGGGGAGCACAGATACGCAGTATTTT
- | TRBD2 | TRBJ2-1 | TRBV6-6 | CASILGKGLEGNEQFF | TGTGCCAGCATCCTGGGGAAGGGACTAGAGGGTAATGAGCAGTTCTTC
- | - | TRBJ1-2 | TRBV14 | CASSQAYPGRGYTF | TGTGCCAGCAGCCAAGCCTACCCGGGACGTGGCTACACCTTC
- | - | TRBJ1-2 | TRBV20-1 | CSARDATRTEGYTF | TGCAGTGCTAGAGATGCGACACGAACGGAGGGCTACACCTTC
few | TRBD1 | TRBJ1-1 | TRBV29-1 | CSVEVVPGGWGEAFF | TGCAGCGTTGAAGTAGTCCCAGGGGGCTGGGGTGAAGCTTTCTTT
- | TRBD1 | TRBJ1-5 | TRBV7-2 | CASSRGTGNSNQPLHF | TGTGCCAGCAGCCGCGGGACAGGCAATAGCAATCAGCCCCTGCATTTT
- | - | TRBJ2-5 | TRBV28 | CASRLFGKETQYF | TGTGCCAGCAGACTTTTTGGCAAAGAGACCCAGTACTTC
once | - | TRBJ2-3 | TRBV12-3/TRBV12-4 | CASFYRGTDTQYF | TGTGCCAGCTTCTACAGGGGCACAGATACGCAGTATTTT
- | - | TRBJ2-4 | TRBV12-3/TRBV12-4 | CASSSQANIQYF | TGTGCCAGCAGTTCCCAGGCAAACATTCAGTACTTC
- | TRBD2 | TRBJ2-7 | TRBV11-1 | CASSLGPRVLAGGPAVPNEQYF | TGTGCCAGCAGCTTAGGCCCCAGGGTTCTGGCGGGAGGGCCGGCGGTTCCTAATGAGCAGTACTTC
- | TRBD2 | TRBJ2-7 | TRBV2 | CASSERSPSGRADEQYF | TGTGCCAGCAGTGAAAGGTCTCCTAGCGGGAGGGCCGATGAGCAGTACTTC
- | TRBD2 | TRBJ2-3 | TRBV9 | CASSVVSAGADTQYF | TGTGCCAGCAGCGTAGTTTCTGCGGGGGCAGATACGCAGTATTTT
few | - | TRBJ1-1 | TRBV20-1 | CSASLPRLSGTEAFF | TGCAGTGCTAGTCTCCCCCGTTTATCGGGCACTGAAGCTTTCTTT
few | TRBD1 | TRBJ1-1 | TRBV6-6 | CASSYSDRGWTEAFF | TGTGCCAGCAGTTACTCTGACAGGGGGTGGACTGAAGCTTTCTTT
once | - | TRBJ2-1 | TRBV11-2 | CASSPSQQKQFF | TGTGCCAGCAGCCCCTCCCAGCAGAAGCAGTTCTTC
once | - | TRBJ2-7 | TRBV20-1 | CSARIPGLPSEQYF | TGCAGTGCTAGAATCCCCGGCCTCCCTTCCGAGCAGTACTTC
few | - | TRBJ2-1 | TRBV7-2 | CASSLDTGGWAEQFF | TGTGCCAGCAGCTTAGATACGGGGGGCTGGGCTGAGCAGTTCTTC
- | - | TRBJ2-1 | TRBV28 | CASSLGHLTYNEQFF | TGTGCCAGCAGTTTGGGCCATTTAACATACAATGAGCAGTTCTTC